This T cell receptor beta chain was documented in a study of beta chain features in type 1 diabetes. From germline, CDR1 is KGHSH and CDR2 LQKENI. This CDR3 is 17 amino acids long. Trimming took off 0 bases at V and 3 bases at J, with 16 bases between the two ends. Since all of the isolated RNA was reverse transcribed, expressed TCRB transcripts were what got sequenced. Here immunoSEQ multiplex PCR was the method, and the copy in TCRdb shows in-frame clones only, minus some. The data hold about 48,000 clones, with approximately 45% observed a single time. Study-wide results and caveats: Moderate yet significant TCRB CDR3 shortening was seen in Type 1 diabetes patients in all four CD4+ subsets.

A remark on this clone: Its antigen is not identified.

The rearrangement joins TRBV18 to TRBJ2-3; D is possibly TRBD1 (6 bases). The sample comprised Tregs from blood. This clonotype was sampled from a man aged 25 to 40 with type 1 diabetes. The CDR3 protein is CASSPPNTQGRTDTQYF. The CDR3 DNA sequence: TGTGCCAGCTCACCACCGAATACTCAGGGGCGGACAGATACGCAGTATTTT.